This TCR beta chain was documented in a study of response to subunit inactivated influenza vaccine. Broader study findings: Few new T cells, the authors suggested, are recruited by each seasonal influenza vaccination.

TCRdb reprocessed the RT-PCR reads via MiXCR and lists one record per CDR3 protein. Among 600,000 to 850,000 distinct CDR3 sequences listed, around 15% were seen once. CDR1 DFQATT and CDR2 SNEGSKA come from the germline V gene (reference sequence). CDR3 length: 14 residues. Trimming stripped 3 bases from V and 5 bases from J, with 16 bases between. A note on this clonotype: Antigen: not known.

Sample: PBMCs from blood, taken 14 days before vaccination. The chain joins TRBV20-1 to TRBJ2-5; the D gene is possibly TRBD2 (5 bases). The TCR originated in a man in his forties or fifties who received an inactivated influenza vaccine. The CDR3 coding sequence is TGCAGTGCTAGGGACTTCCTTCAAGGGGAGACCCAGTACTTC. This sequence encodes CSARDFLQGETQYF.